This TCR beta chain was documented in a study of OX40 agonist ivuxolimab in advanced cancers. CDR3 length equals 14 residues. V gave up 4 bases and J gave up 3 bases, with 14 bases separating them. CDR1 is SGHDT and CDR2 is YYEEEE in the germline V gene. The protocol was immunoSEQ multiplex PCR, while the TCRdb copy is restricted to in-frame clones and leaves out a portion. The table shows about 78,000 clones, with around 91% occurring only once. The input for sequencing was CD4+ or CD8+ T cells sorted from blood, taken in a trial of the OX40 agonist ivuxolimab. The chain is built from TRBV5-6 and TRBJ2-7, with D unclear. The sequence was collected from an adult with an advanced solid tumor such as melanoma, head and neck, liver or kidney cancer. The CDR3 region is CASSPGPGYYEQYF. CDR3 coding DNA: TGTGCCAGCAGCCCGGGTCCAGGATACTACGAGCAGTACTTC.